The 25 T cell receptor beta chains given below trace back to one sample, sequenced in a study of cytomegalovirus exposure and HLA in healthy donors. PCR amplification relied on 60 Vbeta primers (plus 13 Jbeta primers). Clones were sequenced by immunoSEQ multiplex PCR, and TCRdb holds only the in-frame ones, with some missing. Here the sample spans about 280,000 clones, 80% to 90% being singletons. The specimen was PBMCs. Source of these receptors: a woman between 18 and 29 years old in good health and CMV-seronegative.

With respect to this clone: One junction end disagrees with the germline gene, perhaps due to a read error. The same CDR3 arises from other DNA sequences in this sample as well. CDR3 residues: CASSQTSGGRDGYTF. CDR3 in DNA: TGCGCCAGCAGCCAAACCTCAGGGGGCCGGGATGGCTACACCTTC. J is TRBJ1-2 and V is TRBV7-9; 8 bases map to TRBD1. CDR1 and CDR2 from the germline V gene are SEHNR and FQNEAQ (reference sequence). CDR3 length equals 15 residues.

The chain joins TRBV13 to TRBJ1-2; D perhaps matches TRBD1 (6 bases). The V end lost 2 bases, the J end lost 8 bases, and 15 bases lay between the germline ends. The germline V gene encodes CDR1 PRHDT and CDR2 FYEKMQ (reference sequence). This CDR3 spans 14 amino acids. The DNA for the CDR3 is TGTGCCAGCAGCTTAAGGGCAGGGGAGTGGGGCTACACCTTC. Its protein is CASSLRAGEWGYTF.

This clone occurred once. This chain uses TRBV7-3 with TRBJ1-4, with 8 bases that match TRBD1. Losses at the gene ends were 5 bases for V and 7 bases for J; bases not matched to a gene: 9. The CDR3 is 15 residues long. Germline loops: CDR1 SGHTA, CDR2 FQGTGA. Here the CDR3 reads CASSPQGGLGEKLFF. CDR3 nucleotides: TGTGCCAGCAGCCCACAGGGGGGGCTGGGTGAAAAACTGTTTTTT.

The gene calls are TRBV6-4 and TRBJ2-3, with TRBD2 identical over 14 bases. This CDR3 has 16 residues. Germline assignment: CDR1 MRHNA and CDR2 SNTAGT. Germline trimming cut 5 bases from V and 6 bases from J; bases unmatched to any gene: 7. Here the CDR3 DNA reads TGTGCCAGCAGTCCCGGGACTAGCGGGGGAGGGGATACGCAGTATTTT. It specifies CASSPGTSGGGDTQYF.

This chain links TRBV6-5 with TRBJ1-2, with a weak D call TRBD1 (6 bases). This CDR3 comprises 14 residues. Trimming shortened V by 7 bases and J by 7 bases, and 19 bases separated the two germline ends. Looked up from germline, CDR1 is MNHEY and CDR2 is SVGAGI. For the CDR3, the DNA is TGTGCCAGCACCCTGACAGGTACTCAGGGTGGCTACACCTTC. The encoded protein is CASTLTGTQGGYTF.

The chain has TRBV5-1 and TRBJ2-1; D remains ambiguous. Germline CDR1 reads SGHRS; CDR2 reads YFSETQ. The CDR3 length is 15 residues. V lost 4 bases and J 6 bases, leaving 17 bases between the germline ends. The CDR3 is CASSPGSTTGNEQFF. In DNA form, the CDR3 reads TGCGCCAGCAGCCCGGGTTCTACTACGGGCAATGAGCAGTTCTTC.

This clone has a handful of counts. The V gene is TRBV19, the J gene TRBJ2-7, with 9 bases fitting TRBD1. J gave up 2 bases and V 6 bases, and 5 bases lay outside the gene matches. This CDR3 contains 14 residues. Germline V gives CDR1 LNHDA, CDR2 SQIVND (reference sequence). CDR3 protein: CASSTGTGPYEQYF. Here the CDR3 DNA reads TGTGCCAGTAGCACCGGGACAGGGCCCTACGAGCAGTACTTC.

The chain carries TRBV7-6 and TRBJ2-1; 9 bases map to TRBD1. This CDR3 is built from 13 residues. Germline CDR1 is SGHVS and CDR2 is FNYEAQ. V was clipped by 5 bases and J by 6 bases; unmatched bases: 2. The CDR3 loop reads CASSTDRGNEQFF. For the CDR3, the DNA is TGTGCCAGCAGCACGGACAGGGGCAATGAGCAGTTCTTC. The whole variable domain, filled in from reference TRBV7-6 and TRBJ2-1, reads GAGVSQSPRYKVTKRGQDVALRCDPISGHVSLYWYRQALGQGPEFLTYFNYEAQQDKSGLPNDRFSAERPEGSISTLTIQRTEQRDSAMYRCASSTDRGNEQFFGPGTRLTVL.

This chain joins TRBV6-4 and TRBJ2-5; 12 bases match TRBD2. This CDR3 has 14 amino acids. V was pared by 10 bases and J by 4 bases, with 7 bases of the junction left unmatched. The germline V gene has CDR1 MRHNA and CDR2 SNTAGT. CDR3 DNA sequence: TGTGCCACATCTAGCGGGGGGGCCGGAGAGACCCAGTACTTC. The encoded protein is CATSSGGAGETQYF.

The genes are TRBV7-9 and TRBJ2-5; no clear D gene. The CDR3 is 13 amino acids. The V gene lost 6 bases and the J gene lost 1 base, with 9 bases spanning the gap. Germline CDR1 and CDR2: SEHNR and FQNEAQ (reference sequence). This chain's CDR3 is CASRTGPQETQYF. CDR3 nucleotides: TGTGCCAGCAGAACTGGGCCCCAAGAGACCCAGTACTTC.

The CDR3, as DNA: TGTGCCAGCAGGAGCGGGGGGGCTTTAGATGAGCAGTTCTTC. It specifies CASRSGGALDEQFF. The V gene is TRBV19, the J gene TRBJ2-1, with 10 positions matching TRBD2. This CDR3 is built from 14 residues. CDR1 is LNHDA and CDR2 is SQIVND in the germline V gene (reference sequence). The ends lost 9 bases at V and 8 bases at J; junction bases unmatched: 10.

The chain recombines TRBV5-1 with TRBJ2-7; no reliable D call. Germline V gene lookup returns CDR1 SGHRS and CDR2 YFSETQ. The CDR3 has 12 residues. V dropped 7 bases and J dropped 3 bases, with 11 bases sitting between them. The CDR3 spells CASSLGDYEQYF. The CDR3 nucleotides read TGCGCCAGCTCCCTAGGCGACTACGAGCAGTACTTC. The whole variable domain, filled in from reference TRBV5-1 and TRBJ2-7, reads KAGVTQTPRYLIKTRGQQVTLSCSPISGHRSVSWYQQTPGQGLQFLFEYFSETQRNKGNFPGRFSGRQFSNSRSEMNVSTLELGDSALYLCASSLGDYEQYFGPGTRLTVT.

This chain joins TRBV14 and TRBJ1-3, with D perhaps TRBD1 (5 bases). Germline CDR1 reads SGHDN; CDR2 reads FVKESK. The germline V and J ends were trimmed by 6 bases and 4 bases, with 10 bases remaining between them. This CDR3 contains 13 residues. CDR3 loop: CASRTAGGNTIYF. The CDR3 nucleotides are TGTGCCAGCAGGACAGCAGGAGGAAACACCATATATTTT.

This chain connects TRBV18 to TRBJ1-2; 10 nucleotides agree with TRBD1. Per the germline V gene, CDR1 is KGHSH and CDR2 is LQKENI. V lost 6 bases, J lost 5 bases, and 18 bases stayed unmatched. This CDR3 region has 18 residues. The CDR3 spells CASSRETGTGALGYGYTF. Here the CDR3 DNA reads TGTGCCAGCTCGCGAGAAACCGGGACAGGGGCCTTAGGGTATGGCTACACCTTC.

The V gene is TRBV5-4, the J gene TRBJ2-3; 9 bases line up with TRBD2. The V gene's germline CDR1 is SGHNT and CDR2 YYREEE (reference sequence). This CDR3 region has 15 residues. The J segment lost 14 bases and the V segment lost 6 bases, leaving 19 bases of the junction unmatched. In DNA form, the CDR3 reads TGTGCCAGCACCCCCGAGACAGGGTTGGCGGGGGGGCCGTATTTT. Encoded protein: CASTPETGLAGGPYF.

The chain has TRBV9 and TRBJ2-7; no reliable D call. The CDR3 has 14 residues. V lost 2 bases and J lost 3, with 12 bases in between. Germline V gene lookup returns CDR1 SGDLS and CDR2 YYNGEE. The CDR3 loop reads CASSVSLSNYEQYF. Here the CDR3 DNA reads TGTGCCAGCAGCGTCTCACTCTCCAACTACGAGCAGTACTTC.

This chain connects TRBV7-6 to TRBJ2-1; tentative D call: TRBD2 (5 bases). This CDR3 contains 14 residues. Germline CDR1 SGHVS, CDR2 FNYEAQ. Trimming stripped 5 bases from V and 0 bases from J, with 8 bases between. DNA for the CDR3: TGTGCCAGCAGCCCCACTAGCTCCTACAATGAGCAGTTCTTC. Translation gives CASSPTSSYNEQFF.

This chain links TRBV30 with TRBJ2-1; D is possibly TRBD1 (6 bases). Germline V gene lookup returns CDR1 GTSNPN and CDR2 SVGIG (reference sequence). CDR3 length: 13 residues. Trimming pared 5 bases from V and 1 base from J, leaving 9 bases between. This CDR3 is CAWAGESYNEQFF. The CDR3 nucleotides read TGTGCCTGGGCAGGGGAGTCCTACAATGAGCAGTTCTTC.

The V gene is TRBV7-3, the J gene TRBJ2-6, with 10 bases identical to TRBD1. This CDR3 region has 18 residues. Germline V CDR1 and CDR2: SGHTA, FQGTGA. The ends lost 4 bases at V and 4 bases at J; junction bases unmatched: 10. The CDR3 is CASSSWGQGSPGANVLTF. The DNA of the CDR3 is TGTGCCAGCAGCTCCTGGGGACAGGGGTCGCCAGGGGCCAACGTCCTGACTTTC.

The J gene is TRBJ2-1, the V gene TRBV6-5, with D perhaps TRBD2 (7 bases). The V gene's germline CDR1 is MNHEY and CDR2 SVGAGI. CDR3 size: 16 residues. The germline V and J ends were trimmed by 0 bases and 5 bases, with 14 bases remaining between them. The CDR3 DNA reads TGTGCCAGCAGTTACTCGATGGGGGGGCCGAACAATGAGCAGTTCTTC. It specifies CASSYSMGGPNNEQFF.

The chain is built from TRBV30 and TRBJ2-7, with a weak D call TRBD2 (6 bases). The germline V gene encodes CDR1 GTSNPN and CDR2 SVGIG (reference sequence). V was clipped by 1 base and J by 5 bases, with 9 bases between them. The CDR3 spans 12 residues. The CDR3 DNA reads TGTGCCTGGAGTGGGACGGGGGACGAGCAGTACTTC. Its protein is CAWSGTGDEQYF.

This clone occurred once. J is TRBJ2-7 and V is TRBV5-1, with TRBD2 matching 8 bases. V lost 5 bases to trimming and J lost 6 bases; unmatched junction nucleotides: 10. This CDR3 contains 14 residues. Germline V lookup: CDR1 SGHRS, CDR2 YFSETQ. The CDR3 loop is CASSPGTSQIEQYF. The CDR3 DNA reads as TGCGCCAGCAGTCCTGGGACTAGTCAGATCGAGCAGTACTTC.

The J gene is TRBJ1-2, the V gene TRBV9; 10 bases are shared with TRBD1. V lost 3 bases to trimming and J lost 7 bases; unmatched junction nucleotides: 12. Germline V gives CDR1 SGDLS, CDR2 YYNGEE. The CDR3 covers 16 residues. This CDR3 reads CASSDRWTGGVSGYTF. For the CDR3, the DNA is TGTGCCAGCAGCGATCGATGGACAGGGGGGGTTAGTGGCTACACCTTC.

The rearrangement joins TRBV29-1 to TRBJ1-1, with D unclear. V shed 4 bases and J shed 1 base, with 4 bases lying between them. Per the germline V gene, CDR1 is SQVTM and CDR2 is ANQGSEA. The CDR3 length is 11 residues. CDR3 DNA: TGCAGCGTTGCCAGGAACACTGAAGCTTTCTTT. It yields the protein CSVARNTEAFF. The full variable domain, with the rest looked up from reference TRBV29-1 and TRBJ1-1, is SAVISQKPSRDICQRGTSLTIQCQVDSQVTMMFWYRQQPGQSLTLIATANQGSEATYESGFVIDKFPISRPNLTFSTLTVSNMSPEDSSIYLCSVARNTEAFFGQGTRLTVV.

The CDR3 protein is CASSQGVRGSPLHF. CDR3 nucleotides: TGTGCCAGCAGCCAAGGGGTTCGGGGATCACCCCTCCACTTT. The rearrangement uses TRBV14 and TRBJ1-6; D gene ambiguous. Germline-derived CDR1 and CDR2 are SGHDN and FVKESK. This CDR3 region has 14 residues. V was clipped by 1 base and J by 10 bases, with 11 bases between them.